A selection of T cell receptor beta chains follows, all from one sample in a study of beta chain features in type 1 diabetes. Sequenced by immunoSEQ multiplex PCR; TCRdb stores in-frame clones only, minus some. The profile shows 15,000 or so clones, under 80% of them singletons. The sequenced sample was stem cell memory CD4+ T cells from blood. Every receptor here comes from a man aged 30-40 years with type 1 diabetes. CDR3s include the opening cysteine and the closing phenylalanine or tryptophan. D genes are given only for firm matches. Not all rows give a size; the values are once, few, many and, for expanded clones, a class.

D gene	clone size	V gene	J gene	CDR3 protein	CDR3 DNA
TRBD2	-	TRBV29-1	TRBJ2-5	CSVPGLATETQYF	TGCAGCGTTCCGGGACTAGCGACTGAGACCCAGTACTTC
-	-	TRBV2	TRBJ1-2	CASRKRVNYGYTF	TGTGCCAGCAGAAAGAGGGTCAACTATGGCTACACCTTC
TRBD1	few	TRBV28	TRBJ2-2	CASSLRQNRGRTGELFF	TGTGCCAGCAGTCTACGACAAAACAGGGGGCGAACCGGGGAGCTGTTTTTT
-	-	TRBV7-3	TRBJ1-1	CASSFFSDTEAFF	TGTGCCAGCAGCTTCTTTTCGGACACTGAAGCTTTCTTT
-	few	TRBV9	TRBJ2-2	CASSVEQPPNTGELFF	TGTGCCAGCAGCGTAGAACAGCCTCCGAACACCGGGGAGCTGTTTTTT
-	-	TRBV15	TRBJ2-6	CATSSLTIGANVLTF	TGTGCCACCAGCAGCCTAACGATTGGGGCCAACGTCCTGACTTTC
-	-	TRBV7-2	TRBJ2-5	CASSLGEVVKTQYF	TGTGCCAGCAGCTTAGGCGAGGTCGTTAAGACCCAGTACTTC
-	-	TRBV5-1	TRBJ1-6	CASSSQDNSPLHF	TGCGCCAGCAGCTCACAGGATAATTCACCCCTCCACTTT
-	few	TRBV7-8	TRBJ2-7	CASSWENRDFSYEQYF	TGTGCCAGCAGCTGGGAAAACCGGGACTTCTCCTACGAGCAGTACTTC
-	-	TRBV5-1	TRBJ2-5	CASSLAGRAETQYF	TGCGCCAGCAGCTTGGCGGGCAGGGCTGAGACCCAGTACTTC
-	-	TRBV4-3	TRBJ2-4	CASSQEWGGAPKNIQYF	TGCGCCAGCAGCCAAGAATGGGGGGGGGCACCCAAAAACATTCAGTACTTC
TRBD1	-	TRBV2	TRBJ2-1	CASSKGQGDTEQFF	TGTGCCAGCAGTAAAGGACAGGGGGACACTGAGCAGTTCTTC
-	-	TRBV7-6	TRBJ2-5	CAIRRTVQETQYF	TGTGCCATTCGCAGGACAGTCCAAGAGACCCAGTACTTC
-	-	TRBV5-1	TRBJ2-5	CASSSLPGSQQETQYF	TGCGCCAGCAGCTCACTCCCCGGGTCTCAACAAGAGACCCAGTACTTC
TRBD2	-	TRBV6-5	TRBJ2-5	CASSPRGGQETQYF	TGTGCCAGCAGCCCACGGGGGGGCCAAGAGACCCAGTACTTC
-	-	TRBV18	TRBJ1-1	CASSPPGMNTEAFF	TGTGCCAGCTCACCACCCGGTATGAACACTGAAGCTTTCTTT
TRBD1	-	TRBV5-1	TRBJ1-1	CASSAYRRDRENEAFF	TGCGCCAGCAGCGCCTATCGCCGGGACAGGGAAAATGAAGCTTTCTTT
TRBD2	-	TRBV28	TRBJ2-3	CASILGGADTQYF	TGTGCCAGCATCCTTGGGGGGGCAGATACGCAGTATTTT
-	-	TRBV7-9	TRBJ2-3	CASTVMGGQGDTQYF	TGTGCCAGCACCGTTATGGGGGGGCAGGGAGATACGCAGTATTTT
-	-	TRBV9	TRBJ2-5	CASSALRETQYF	TGTGCCAGCAGCGCTCTGAGGGAGACCCAGTACTTC
TRBD2	-	TRBV19	TRBJ2-1	CASSMGRGGTSLNEQFF	TGTGCCAGTAGTATGGGGCGGGGCGGGACTAGCCTCAATGAGCAGTTCTTC
-	few	TRBV2	TRBJ1-5	CASSPLLLGEGQPQHF	TGTGCCAGCAGCCCCCTCTTATTAGGGGAAGGCCAGCCCCAGCATTTT
TRBD1	once	TRBV29-1	TRBJ2-6	CSVPTGPDSGANVLTF	TGCAGCGTACCGACAGGGCCGGACTCTGGGGCCAACGTCCTGACTTTC
TRBD2	once	TRBV11-2	TRBJ2-3	CASSLVAGGYTDTQYF	TGTGCCAGCAGCTTGGTAGCGGGGGGATACACAGATACGCAGTATTTT
-	-	TRBV7-2	TRBJ2-1	CASSLVGGLGNEQFF	TGTGCCAGCAGCTTAGTGGGGGGACTCGGCAATGAGCAGTTCTTC
-	-	TRBV27	TRBJ1-6	CASSFHQSPLHF	TGTGCCAGCAGTTTTCATCAATCACCCCTCCACTTT
-	-	TRBV28	TRBJ2-7	CASRRSSYEQYF	TGTGCCAGCAGAAGGAGCTCCTACGAGCAGTACTTC
TRBD1	-	TRBV5-1	TRBJ2-1	CASSFGQGPNEQFF	TGCGCCAGCAGCTTTGGACAGGGGCCCAATGAGCAGTTCTTC
-	few	TRBV5-4	TRBJ1-6	CASSLGQVNSPLHF	TGTGCCAGCAGCTTGGGACAGGTGAATTCACCCCTCCACTTT
TRBD2	-	TRBV4-1	TRBJ2-3	CASSQGALAGDTDTQYF	TGCGCCAGCAGCCAAGGGGCCCTAGCGGGGGACACAGATACGCAGTATTTT
TRBD1	-	TRBV7-2	TRBJ1-1	CASSWDRYNTEAFF	TGTGCCAGCAGTTGGGACAGATATAACACTGAAGCTTTCTTT
-	few	TRBV6-6	TRBJ2-7	CASIKQGVGEQYF	TGTGCCAGCATTAAACAGGGCGTGGGCGAGCAGTACTTC
TRBD1	-	TRBV19	TRBJ1-1	CASSAIRGTEAFF	TGTGCCAGTAGCGCCATCAGGGGGACTGAAGCTTTCTTT
-	few	TRBV7-3	TRBJ2-1	CASSAQRSSYNEQFF	TGTGCCAGCAGCGCACAGAGAAGCTCCTACAATGAGCAGTTCTTC
TRBD1	-	TRBV5-1	TRBJ2-7	CASSSTGGYEQYF	TGCGCCAGCAGCTCAACAGGGGGCTACGAGCAGTACTTC
-	-	TRBV19	TRBJ2-7	CASSIGRSYEQYF	TGTGCCAGTAGTATCGGTCGGAGTTACGAGCAGTACTTC
-	few	TRBV6-6	TRBJ2-7	CASSLVGGGDSYF	TGTGCCAGCAGCCTAGTGGGGGGTGGGGACTCATACTTC
TRBD1	-	TRBV9	TRBJ1-2	CASSAEQGYGYTF	TGTGCCAGCAGCGCGGAACAGGGGTATGGCTACACCTTC
-	-	TRBV9	TRBJ2-7	CASSPGHPTAYEQYF	TGTGCCAGCAGTCCGGGACACCCAACAGCCTACGAGCAGTACTTC
-	once	TRBV5-5	TRBJ2-2	CASSLRGRDTGELFF	TGTGCCAGCAGCTTGAGGGGCAGGGACACCGGGGAGCTGTTTTTT
-	-	TRBV10-3	TRBJ2-3	CAISFGGPDTQYF	TGTGCCATCAGTTTTGGGGGCCCAGATACGCAGTATTTT
TRBD1	-	TRBV7-2	TRBJ2-7	CASSVTGTGDEQYF	TGTGCCAGCAGCGTCACCGGGACAGGGGACGAGCAGTACTTC
-	-	TRBV2	TRBJ2-1	CASSRQRNEQFF	TGTGCCAGCAGTCGTCAGAGGAATGAGCAGTTCTTC
TRBD1	-	TRBV7-2	TRBJ1-2	CASSLGDRGLGYTF	TGTGCCAGCAGCTTAGGGGACAGGGGGCTTGGCTACACCTTC
TRBD1	-	TRBV7-2	TRBJ2-3	CASSLVPGTGTSTDTQYF	TGTGCCAGCAGCTTAGTCCCCGGGACAGGTACTAGCACAGATACGCAGTATTTT
-	-	TRBV18	TRBJ1-2	CASSYPGLDGYTF	TGTGCCAGCTCGTATCCGGGGTTGGATGGCTACACCTTC
TRBD2	once	TRBV7-2	TRBJ2-1	CASSFLSSGGANEQFF	TGTGCCAGCAGCTTCCTCTCTAGCGGGGGGGCAAATGAGCAGTTCTTC
-	-	TRBV19	TRBJ1-1	CASRPGGPRGTEAFF	TGTGCCAGTAGACCCGGGGGGCCGAGGGGCACTGAAGCTTTCTTT
-	-	TRBV6-1	TRBJ1-1	CASRGTEAFF	TGTGCCAGCCGGGGTACTGAAGCTTTCTTT
-	-	TRBV7-9	TRBJ1-2	CASSLGEGNYGYTF	TGTGCCAGCAGCTTAGGGGAGGGCAACTATGGCTACACCTTC
-	few	TRBV29-1	TRBJ2-3	CSVEVRSRGPDTQYF	TGCAGCGTTGAAGTCCGGTCGAGAGGGCCAGATACGCAGTATTTT